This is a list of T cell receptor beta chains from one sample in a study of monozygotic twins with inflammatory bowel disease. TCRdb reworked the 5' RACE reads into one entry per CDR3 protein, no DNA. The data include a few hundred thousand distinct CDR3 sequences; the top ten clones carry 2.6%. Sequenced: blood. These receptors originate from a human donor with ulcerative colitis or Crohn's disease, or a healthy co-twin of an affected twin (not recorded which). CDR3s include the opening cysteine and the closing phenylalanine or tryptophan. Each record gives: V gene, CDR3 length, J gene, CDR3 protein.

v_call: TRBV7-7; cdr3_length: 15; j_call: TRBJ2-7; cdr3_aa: CASSSERGAAYEQYF
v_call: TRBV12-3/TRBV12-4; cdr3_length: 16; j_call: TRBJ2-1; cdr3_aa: CASSFLAGGKYNEQFF
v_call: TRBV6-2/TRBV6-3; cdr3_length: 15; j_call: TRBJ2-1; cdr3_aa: CASSTGAGSYNEQFF
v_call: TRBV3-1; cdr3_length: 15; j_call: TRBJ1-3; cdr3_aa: CASSPGWRSGNTIYF
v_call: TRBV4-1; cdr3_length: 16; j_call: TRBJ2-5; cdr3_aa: CASSQLGTGGRWTQYF
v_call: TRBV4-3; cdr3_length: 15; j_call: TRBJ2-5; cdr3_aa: CASSQSSGARETQYF
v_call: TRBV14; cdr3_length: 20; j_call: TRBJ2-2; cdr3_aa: CASSQGVTQILIANTGELFF
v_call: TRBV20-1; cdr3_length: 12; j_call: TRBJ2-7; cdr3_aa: CSARDVGYEQYF
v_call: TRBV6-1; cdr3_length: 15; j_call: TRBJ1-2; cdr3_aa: CASSTSDSPNYGYTF
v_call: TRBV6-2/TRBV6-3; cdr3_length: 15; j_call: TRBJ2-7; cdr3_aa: CASSVTGTDYYEQYF
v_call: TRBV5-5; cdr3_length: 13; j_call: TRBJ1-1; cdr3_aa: CASSLILNTEAFF
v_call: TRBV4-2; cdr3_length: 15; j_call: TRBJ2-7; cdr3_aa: CASSAGTSGGYEQYF
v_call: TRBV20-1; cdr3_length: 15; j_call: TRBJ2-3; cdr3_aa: CSASPGTLSTDTQYF
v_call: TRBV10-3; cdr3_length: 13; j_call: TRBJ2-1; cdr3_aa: CAVRWENGNEQFF
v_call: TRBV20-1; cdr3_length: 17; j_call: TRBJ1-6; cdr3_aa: CSARDLGTISQSSPLHF
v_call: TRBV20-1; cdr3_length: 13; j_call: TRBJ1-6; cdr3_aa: CSARPPGDSPLHF
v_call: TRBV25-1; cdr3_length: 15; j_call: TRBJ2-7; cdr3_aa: CASSVLGQGYYEQYF
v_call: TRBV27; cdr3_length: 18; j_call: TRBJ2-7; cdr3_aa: CASSLRGSWRGKAYEQYF
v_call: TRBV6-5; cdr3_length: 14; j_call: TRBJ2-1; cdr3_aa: CASSYRRVRNEQFF
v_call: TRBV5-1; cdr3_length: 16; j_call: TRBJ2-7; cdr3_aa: CASSLKEVGSSYEQYF
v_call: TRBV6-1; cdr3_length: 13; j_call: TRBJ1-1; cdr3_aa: CASSKQTNTEAFF
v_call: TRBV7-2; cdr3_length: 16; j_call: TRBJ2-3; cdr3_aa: CASSSPGTGATDTQYF
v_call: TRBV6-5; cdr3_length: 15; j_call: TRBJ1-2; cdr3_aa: CASSYGLGPNYGYTF
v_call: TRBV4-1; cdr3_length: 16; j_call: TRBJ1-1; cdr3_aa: CASSPVVRGPNTEAFF
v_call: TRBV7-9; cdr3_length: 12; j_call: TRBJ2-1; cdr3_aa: CASLGVRVEQFF
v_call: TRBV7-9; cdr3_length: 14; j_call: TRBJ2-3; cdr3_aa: CASSPQGGTDTQYF
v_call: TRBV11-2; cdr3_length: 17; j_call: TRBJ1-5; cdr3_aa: CASSLGQGYYGNQPQHF
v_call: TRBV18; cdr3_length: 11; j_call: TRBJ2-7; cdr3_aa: CASSPSLEQYF
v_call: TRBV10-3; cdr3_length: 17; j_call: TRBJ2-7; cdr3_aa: CAISEPRGDSRTYEQYF
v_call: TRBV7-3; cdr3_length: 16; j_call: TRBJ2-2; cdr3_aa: CASSPDRPMGTGELFF
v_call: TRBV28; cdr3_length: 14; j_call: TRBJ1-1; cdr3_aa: CASSDPRAAAEAFF
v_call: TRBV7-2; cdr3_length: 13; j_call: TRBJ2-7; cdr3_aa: CASSLLGLNEQYF
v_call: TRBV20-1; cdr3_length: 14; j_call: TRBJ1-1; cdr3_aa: CSAKITGTATEAFF
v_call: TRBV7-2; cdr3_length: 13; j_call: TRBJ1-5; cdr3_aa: CASSLPYRGPQHF
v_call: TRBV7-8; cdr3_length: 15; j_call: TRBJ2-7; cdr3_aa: CASRNDRGLTYEQYF
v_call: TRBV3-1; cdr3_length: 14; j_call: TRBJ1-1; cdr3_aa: CASSQDFWNTEAFF
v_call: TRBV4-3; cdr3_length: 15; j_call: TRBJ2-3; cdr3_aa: CASSQDLEVSDTQYF
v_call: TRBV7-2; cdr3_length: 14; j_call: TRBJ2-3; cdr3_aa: CASRRQGFTDTQYF
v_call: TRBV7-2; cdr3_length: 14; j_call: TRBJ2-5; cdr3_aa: CASSLDVAAETQYF
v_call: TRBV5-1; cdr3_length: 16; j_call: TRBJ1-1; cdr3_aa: CASSLNTPALNTEAFF
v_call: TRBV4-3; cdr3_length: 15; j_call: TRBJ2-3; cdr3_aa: CASSQEGASTDTQYF
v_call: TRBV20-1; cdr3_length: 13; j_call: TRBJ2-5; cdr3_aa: CSATYSLKETQYF
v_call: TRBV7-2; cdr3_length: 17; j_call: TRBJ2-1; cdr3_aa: CASSLVGSGGGHNEQFF
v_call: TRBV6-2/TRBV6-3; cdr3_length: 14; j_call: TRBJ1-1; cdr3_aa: CASSYSVRGTEAFF
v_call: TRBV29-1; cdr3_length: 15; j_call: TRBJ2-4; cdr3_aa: CSVESSGVAKNIQYF